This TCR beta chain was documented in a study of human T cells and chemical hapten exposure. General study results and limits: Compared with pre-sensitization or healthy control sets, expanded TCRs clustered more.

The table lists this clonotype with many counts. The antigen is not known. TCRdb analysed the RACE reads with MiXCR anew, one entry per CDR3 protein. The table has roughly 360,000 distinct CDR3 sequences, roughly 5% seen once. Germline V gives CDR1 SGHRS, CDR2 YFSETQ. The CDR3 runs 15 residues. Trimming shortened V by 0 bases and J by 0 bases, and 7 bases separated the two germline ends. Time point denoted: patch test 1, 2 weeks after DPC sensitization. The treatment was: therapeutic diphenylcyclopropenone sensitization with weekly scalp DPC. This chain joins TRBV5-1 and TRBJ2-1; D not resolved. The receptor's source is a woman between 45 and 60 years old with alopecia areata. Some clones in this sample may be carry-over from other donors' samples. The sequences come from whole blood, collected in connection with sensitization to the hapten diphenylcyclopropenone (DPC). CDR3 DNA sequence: TGCGCCAGCAGCTTGGCTCAAAGCTCCTACAATGAGCAGTTCTTC. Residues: CASSLAQSSYNEQFF.